Listed below are T cell receptor beta chains from one sample, sequenced in a study of identical twins. TCRdb ran MiXCR on the 5' RACE reads and lists one entry per CDR3 protein. The sample includes approximately 620,000 distinct CDR3 sequences, roughly 8% of them seen just once. This sample was shared with a second study, whose subject was yellow fever vaccine responses in identical twins.

Sequenced input: PBMCs. The source of these receptors is a woman aged 18 to 35 in good health. Both conserved end residues are part of each CDR3. The D gene is left open where the match is weak. Clone size is stated in some rows and not others, as once, few, many or a class when expanded.

V gene,clone size,J gene,D gene,CDR3 DNA,CDR3 protein
TRBV6-5,few,TRBJ2-1,NA,TGTGCCAGCAGTTACACGGTCTATAACAATGAGCAGTTCTTC,CASSYTVYNNEQFF
TRBV3-1,NA,TRBJ1-4,NA,TGTGCCAGCAGCCAAGGACAGCATAATGAAAAACTGTTTTTT,CASSQGQHNEKLFF
TRBV12-3/TRBV12-4,many,TRBJ2-4,NA,TGTGCCAGCAGTCCCCAGGGGGCCAAAAACATTCAGTACTTC,CASSPQGAKNIQYF
TRBV5-1,few,TRBJ2-1,NA,TGCGCCAGCAGCATAAGGGATGAGCAGTTCTTC,CASSIRDEQFF
TRBV20-1,few,TRBJ2-7,NA,TGCAGTGTGACAGACTACGAGCAGTACTTC,CSVTDYEQYF
TRBV6-1,NA,TRBJ2-2,NA,TGTGCCAGCAGTGAACTCCTCCTTCTTAACACCGGGGAGCTGTTTTTT,CASSELLLLNTGELFF
TRBV6-1,NA,TRBJ1-2,NA,TGTGCCAGCGGGGGGGGAGCTAACTATGGCTACACCTTC,CASGGGANYGYTF
TRBV20-1,many,TRBJ2-1,TRBD2,TGCAGTGCTAGACCATCAACTCAACTAGCGGGGTTTTACAATGAGCAGTTCTTC,CSARPSTQLAGFYNEQFF
TRBV6-5,few,TRBJ2-1,NA,TGTGCCAGCAGTCGGGGGCTGTTTGAGCAGTTCTTC,CASSRGLFEQFF
TRBV27,many,TRBJ1-5,NA,TGTGCCAGCAGTTACGTCCACAATCAGCCCCAGCATTTT,CASSYVHNQPQHF
TRBV5-1,many,TRBJ2-7,NA,TGCGCCAGCAGCTTGGCCGGGTGGGAAAAAGGAAGTGACTACGAGCAGTACTTC,CASSLAGWEKGSDYEQYF
TRBV3-1,few,TRBJ2-5,TRBD2,TGTGCCACCCTCAAACTAGCGGGAGAGGAGACCCAGTACTTC,CATLKLAGEETQYF
TRBV29-1,few,TRBJ2-1,TRBD2,TGCAGCGTTCTCGGACTAGCGGGGGGGTACAATGAGCAGTTCTTC,CSVLGLAGGYNEQFF
TRBV12-3/TRBV12-4,many,TRBJ2-7,NA,TGTGCCAGCAGTTTATCGGCAGGGGCAGGCCACGAGCAGTACTTC,CASSLSAGAGHEQYF
TRBV20-1,few,TRBJ2-7,NA,TGCAGTGCTAGAGTATTGTACGAGCAGTACTTC,CSARVLYEQYF
TRBV7-8,many,TRBJ1-1,NA,TGTGCCAGCAGAGCCCATGGCACAGCCGAAGCTTTCTTT,CASRAHGTAEAFF
TRBV7-9,few,TRBJ2-7,NA,TGTGCCAGCAGCTTAACCGGACAAAACGAGCAGTACTTC,CASSLTGQNEQYF
TRBV20-1,many,TRBJ2-7,NA,TGCAGTGCTAGAGGTGGGACCTCCTACCTGGACGAGCAGTACTTC,CSARGGTSYLDEQYF
TRBV20-1,few,TRBJ1-2,NA,TGCAGTGTCAAGGTGGGGAACTATGGCTACACCTTC,CSVKVGNYGYTF
TRBV7-9,NA,TRBJ2-5,TRBD2,TGTGCCAGCAGCTTAGCGGGACTAGTTTTCGACCAAGAGACCCAGTACTTC,CASSLAGLVFDQETQYF
TRBV20-1,NA,TRBJ2-1,TRBD2,TGCAGTGCTGAAAGTCGGGGGACTAGCGTTACCTACAATGAGCAGTTCTTC,CSAESRGTSVTYNEQFF
TRBV6-1,NA,TRBJ1-2,NA,TGTGCCAGCAGCCCCACAGGGATGGTCAACTATGGCTACACCTTC,CASSPTGMVNYGYTF
TRBV7-2,NA,TRBJ2-7,TRBD2,TGTGCCAGCAGACTGGGACTAGCTGGCGAGCAGTACTTC,CASRLGLAGEQYF
TRBV6-1,few,TRBJ2-1,NA,TGTGCCAGCGTCAGGACCGGCGGCTCCTACAATGAGCAGTTCTTC,CASVRTGGSYNEQFF
TRBV28,few,TRBJ1-6,NA,TGTGCCGCTACGGGATATAATTCACCCCTCCACTTT,CAATGYNSPLHF
TRBV28,NA,TRBJ2-3,TRBD2,TGTGCCAGCAGGAACATAATACTAGCGGGGGTCCACACAGATACGCAGTATTTT,CASRNIILAGVHTDTQYF
TRBV12-3/TRBV12-4,few,TRBJ2-7,TRBD1,TGTGCCAGCAGTGGACAGGGGGACTACGAGCAGTACTTC,CASSGQGDYEQYF
TRBV6-5,few,TRBJ2-1,TRBD2,TGTGCCAGCAGTTTACCGCTAGCGGGGCGGGATGAGCAGTTCTTC,CASSLPLAGRDEQFF
TRBV9,few,TRBJ2-3,NA,TGTGCCAGCAGCCCACAGACTGGGGGGGGCACCATGGAGGATACGCAGTATTTT,CASSPQTGGGTMEDTQYF
TRBV6-1,NA,TRBJ2-3,TRBD2,TGTGCCAGCAACCAGCGGGGGCTTGCAGATACGCAGTATTTT,CASNQRGLADTQYF
TRBV7-9,many,TRBJ2-5,NA,TGTGCCAGCAGCCCTCAGGACCAAGAGACCCAGTACTTC,CASSPQDQETQYF
TRBV6-4,NA,TRBJ2-1,TRBD2,TGTGCCAGCAGTGTCGCAGCGGGAGGACACAATGAGCAGTTCTTC,CASSVAAGGHNEQFF
TRBV24-1,few,TRBJ2-1,NA,TGTGCCACCACTTCACTGGAGGACCGACGGGGCAGTTTCGATGAGCAGTTCTTC,CATTSLEDRRGSFDEQFF
TRBV7-9,many,TRBJ2-4,NA,TGTGCCAGCAGCTCCGACGGATTAGCCAAAAACATTCAGTACTTC,CASSSDGLAKNIQYF
TRBV12-3/TRBV12-4,NA,TRBJ1-1,NA,TGTGCCAGCACCTGGGACAAGGGCACTGAAGCTTTCTTT,CASTWDKGTEAFF
TRBV12-3/TRBV12-4,few,TRBJ2-4,NA,TGTGCCATTGTGACAGGCCGAAACATTCAGTACTTC,CAIVTGRNIQYF
TRBV29-1,NA,TRBJ2-1,NA,TGCAGCGTTGTAAGACAGGTACATGGCAATGAGCAGTTCTTC,CSVVRQVHGNEQFF
TRBV7-9,few,TRBJ2-7,NA,TGTGCCAGCAGCTTAAGGTTTCCCGTGGACGCTACCTACGAGCAGTACTTC,CASSLRFPVDATYEQYF
TRBV6-2/TRBV6-3,NA,TRBJ2-7,NA,TGTGCCAGCAGGGGACCGGGCGAGCAGTACTTC,CASRGPGEQYF
TRBV24-1,few,TRBJ2-1,TRBD1,TGTGCCACCAGTGACCCCCTTGGACAGGGAAGTACTCACTACAATGAGCAGTTCTTC,CATSDPLGQGSTHYNEQFF
TRBV6-5,many,TRBJ2-7,NA,TGTGCCAGCAGTTCGTCAGGGGTAAATTACGAGCAGTACTTC,CASSSSGVNYEQYF
TRBV28,NA,TRBJ2-4,NA,TGTGCCAGCAGTTCCCCGACAGGTCGGAACATTCAGTACTTC,CASSSPTGRNIQYF
TRBV28,NA,TRBJ2-7,TRBD1,TGTGCCAGCAGTCCCGCCGGGACAGCCCTCACCTACGAGCAGTACTTC,CASSPAGTALTYEQYF
TRBV5-1,many,TRBJ2-7,NA,TGCGCCAGCAGCTTTCCCGGGGTGGAGGAGCAGTACTTC,CASSFPGVEEQYF